This T cell receptor beta chain derives from a study of CD8 T cells in ankylosing spondylitis. General study results and limits: Reportedly, matched ankylosing spondylitis synovial fluid was significantly enriched for disease-linked clones.

V was clipped by 5 bases and J by 4 bases; unmatched bases: 6. CDR3 length: 15 amino acids. The germline V gene encodes CDR1 SGHRS and CDR2 YFSETQ. This clonotype showed up just a few times. Its matching antigen is unknown. Libraries for TCR beta were made by quantitative 5'-RACE with molecular barcodes. Via MiXCR, TCRdb re-called the 5' RACE reads, giving one row per CDR3 protein. The data contain 250,000 to 350,000 distinct CDR3 sequences, less than 25% of them singletons. Sample: blood, either unsorted or a sorted T cell fraction (not recorded which). The chain joins TRBV5-1 to TRBJ2-3; TRBD2 agrees at 11 bases. The TCR was taken from a female donor with ankylosing spondylitis or in good health (not recorded which). The CDR3 nucleotides read TGCGCCAGCAGTCGCGGACTAGCGGGCCCAGATACGCAGTATTTT. Amino acids: CASSRGLAGPDTQYF.